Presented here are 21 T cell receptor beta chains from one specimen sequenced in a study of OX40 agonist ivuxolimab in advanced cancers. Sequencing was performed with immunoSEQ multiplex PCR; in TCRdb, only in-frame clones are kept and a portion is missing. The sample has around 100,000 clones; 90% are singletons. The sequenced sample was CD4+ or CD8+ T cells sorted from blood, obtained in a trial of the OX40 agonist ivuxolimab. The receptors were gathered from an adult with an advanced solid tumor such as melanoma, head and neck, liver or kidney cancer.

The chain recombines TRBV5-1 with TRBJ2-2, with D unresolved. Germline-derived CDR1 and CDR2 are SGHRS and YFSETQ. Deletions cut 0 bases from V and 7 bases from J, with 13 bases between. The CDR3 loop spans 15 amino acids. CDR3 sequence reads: CASSLGPREGGELFF. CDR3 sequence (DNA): TGCGCCAGCAGCTTGGGGCCAAGAGAAGGCGGGGAGCTGTTTTTT.

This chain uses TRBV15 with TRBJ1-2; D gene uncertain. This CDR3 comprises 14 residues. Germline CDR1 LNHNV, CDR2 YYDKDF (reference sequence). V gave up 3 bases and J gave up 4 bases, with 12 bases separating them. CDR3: CATSSPGLRYGYTF. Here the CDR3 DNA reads TGTGCCACCAGCAGCCCAGGCCTGCGCTATGGCTACACCTTC.

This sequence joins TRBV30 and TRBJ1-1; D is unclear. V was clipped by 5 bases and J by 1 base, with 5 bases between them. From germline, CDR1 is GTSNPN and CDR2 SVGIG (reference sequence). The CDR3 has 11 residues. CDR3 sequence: CAWGENTEAFF. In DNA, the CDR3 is TGTGCCTGGGGGGAGAACACTGAAGCTTTCTTT.

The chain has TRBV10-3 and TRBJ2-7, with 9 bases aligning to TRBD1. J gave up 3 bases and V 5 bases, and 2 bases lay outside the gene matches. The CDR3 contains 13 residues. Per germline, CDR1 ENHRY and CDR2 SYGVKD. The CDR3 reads CAISTGGFYEQYF. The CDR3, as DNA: TGTGCCATCAGTACAGGGGGCTTCTACGAGCAGTACTTC.

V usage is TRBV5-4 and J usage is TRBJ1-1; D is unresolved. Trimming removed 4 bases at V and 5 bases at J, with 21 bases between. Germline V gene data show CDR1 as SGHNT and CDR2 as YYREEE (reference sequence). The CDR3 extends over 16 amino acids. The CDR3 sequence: CASSRPRTGRVTEAFF. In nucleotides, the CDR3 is TGTGCCAGCAGCCGGCCTCGGACGGGGAGGGTGACTGAAGCTTTCTTT.

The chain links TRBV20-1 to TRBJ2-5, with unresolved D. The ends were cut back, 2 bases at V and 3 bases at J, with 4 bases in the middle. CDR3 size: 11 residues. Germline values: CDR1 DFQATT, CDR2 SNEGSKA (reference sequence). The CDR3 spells CSARSEETQYF. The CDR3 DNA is TGCAGTGCTAGATCCGAAGAGACCCAGTACTTC.

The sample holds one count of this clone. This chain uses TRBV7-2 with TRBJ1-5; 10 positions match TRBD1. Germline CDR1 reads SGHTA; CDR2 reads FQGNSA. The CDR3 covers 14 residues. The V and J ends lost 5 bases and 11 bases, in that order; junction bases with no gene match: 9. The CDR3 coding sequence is TGTGCCAGCAGCCAAAGGGACAGGGGATCGACCCAGCATTTT. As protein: CASSQRDRGSTQHF.

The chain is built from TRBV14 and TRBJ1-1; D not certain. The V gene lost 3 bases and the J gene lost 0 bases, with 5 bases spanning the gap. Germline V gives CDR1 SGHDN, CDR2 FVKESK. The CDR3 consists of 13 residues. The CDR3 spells CASSQNLNTEAFF. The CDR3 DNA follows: TGTGCCAGCAGCCAGAACTTGAACACTGAAGCTTTCTTT.

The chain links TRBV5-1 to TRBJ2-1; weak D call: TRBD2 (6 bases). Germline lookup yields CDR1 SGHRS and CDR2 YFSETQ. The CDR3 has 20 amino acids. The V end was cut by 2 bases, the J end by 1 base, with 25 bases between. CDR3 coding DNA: TGCGCCAGCAGCTTTTCCGGAATAAGCGGGTCCAGGAGGTCCTACAATGAGCAGTTCTTC. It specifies CASSFSGISGSRRSYNEQFF.

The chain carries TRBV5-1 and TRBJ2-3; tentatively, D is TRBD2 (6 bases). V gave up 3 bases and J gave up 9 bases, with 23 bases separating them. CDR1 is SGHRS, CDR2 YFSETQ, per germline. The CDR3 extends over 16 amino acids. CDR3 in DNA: TGCGCCAGCAGCTCCCTGGGCGGGGCGGATCCGCGGACGCAGTATTTT. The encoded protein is CASSSLGGADPRTQYF.

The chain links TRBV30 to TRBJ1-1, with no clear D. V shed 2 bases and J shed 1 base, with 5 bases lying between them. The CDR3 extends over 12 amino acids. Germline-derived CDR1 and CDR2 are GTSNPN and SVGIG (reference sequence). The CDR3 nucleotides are TGTGCCTGGAGTCATAAGAACACTGAAGCTTTCTTT. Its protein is CAWSHKNTEAFF. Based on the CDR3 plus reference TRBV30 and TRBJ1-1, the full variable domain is SQTIHQWPATLVQPVGSPLSLECTVEGTSNPNLYWYRQAAGRGLQLLFYSVGIGQISSEVPQNLSASRPQDRQFILSSKKLLLSDSGFYLCAWSHKNTEAFFGQGTRLTVV.

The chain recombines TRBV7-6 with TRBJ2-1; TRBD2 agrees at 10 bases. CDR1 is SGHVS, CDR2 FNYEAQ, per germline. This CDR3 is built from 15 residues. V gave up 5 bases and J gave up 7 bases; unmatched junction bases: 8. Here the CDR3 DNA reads TGTGCCAGCAGCCCTTTAGCGGGAGGAGGTAATGAGCAGTTCTTC. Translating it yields CASSPLAGGGNEQFF.

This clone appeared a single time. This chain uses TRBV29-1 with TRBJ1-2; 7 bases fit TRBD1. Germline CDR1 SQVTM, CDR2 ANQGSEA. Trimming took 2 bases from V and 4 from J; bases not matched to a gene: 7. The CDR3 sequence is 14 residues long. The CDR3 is CSVEPPGQFYGYTF. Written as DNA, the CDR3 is TGCAGCGTTGAACCGCCGGGACAGTTCTATGGCTACACCTTC.

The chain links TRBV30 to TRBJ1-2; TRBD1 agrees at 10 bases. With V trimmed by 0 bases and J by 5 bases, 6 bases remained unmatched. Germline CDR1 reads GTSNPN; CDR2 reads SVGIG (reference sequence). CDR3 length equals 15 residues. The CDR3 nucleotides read TGTGCCTGGAGTGTACTGAGGACAGGGGGATATGGCTACACCTTC. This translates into CAWSVLRTGGYGYTF. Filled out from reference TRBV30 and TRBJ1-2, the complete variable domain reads SQTIHQWPATLVQPVGSPLSLECTVEGTSNPNLYWYRQAAGRGLQLLFYSVGIGQISSEVPQNLSASRPQDRQFILSSKKLLLSDSGFYLCAWSVLRTGGYGYTFGSGTRLTVV.

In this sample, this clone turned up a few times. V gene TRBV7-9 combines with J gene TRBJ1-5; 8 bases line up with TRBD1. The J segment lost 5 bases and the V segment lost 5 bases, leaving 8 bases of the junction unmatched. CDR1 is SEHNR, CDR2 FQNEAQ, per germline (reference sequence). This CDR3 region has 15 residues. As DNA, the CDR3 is TGTGCCAGCAGCCCATATGGACAGGGTGATCAGCCCCAGCATTTT. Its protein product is CASSPYGQGDQPQHF.

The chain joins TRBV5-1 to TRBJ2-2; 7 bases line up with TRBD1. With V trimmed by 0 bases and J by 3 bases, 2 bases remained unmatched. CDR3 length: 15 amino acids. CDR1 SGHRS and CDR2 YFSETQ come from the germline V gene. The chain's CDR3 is CASSLATGHTGELFF. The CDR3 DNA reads TGCGCCAGCAGCTTGGCGACAGGGCACACCGGGGAGCTGTTTTTT.

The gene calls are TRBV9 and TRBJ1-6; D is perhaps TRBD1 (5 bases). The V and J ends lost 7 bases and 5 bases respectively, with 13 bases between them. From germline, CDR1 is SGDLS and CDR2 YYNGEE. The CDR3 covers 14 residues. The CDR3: CASAGGVHNSPLHF. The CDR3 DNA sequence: TGTGCCAGCGCTGGGGGGGTCCATAATTCACCCCTCCACTTT. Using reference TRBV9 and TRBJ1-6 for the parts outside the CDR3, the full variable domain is DSGVTQTPKHLITATGQRVTLRCSPRSGDLSVYWYQQSLDQGLQFLIQYYNGEERAKGNILERFSAQQFPDLHSELNLSSLELGDSALYFCASAGGVHNSPLHFGNGTRLTVT.

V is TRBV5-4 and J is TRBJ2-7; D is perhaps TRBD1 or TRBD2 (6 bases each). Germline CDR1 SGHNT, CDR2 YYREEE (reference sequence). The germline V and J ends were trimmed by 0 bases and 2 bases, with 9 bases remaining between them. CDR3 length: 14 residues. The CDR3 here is CASSLVGGTYEQYF. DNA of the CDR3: TGTGCCAGCAGCTTGGTCGGGGGCACCTACGAGCAGTACTTC.

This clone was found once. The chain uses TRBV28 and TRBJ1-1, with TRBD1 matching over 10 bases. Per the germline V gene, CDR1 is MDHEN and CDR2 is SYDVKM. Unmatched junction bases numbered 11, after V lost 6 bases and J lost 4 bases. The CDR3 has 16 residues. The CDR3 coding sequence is TGTGCCAGCAGGCCTGGCGACAGGGGGCTGATCACTGAAGCTTTCTTT. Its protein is CASRPGDRGLITEAFF.

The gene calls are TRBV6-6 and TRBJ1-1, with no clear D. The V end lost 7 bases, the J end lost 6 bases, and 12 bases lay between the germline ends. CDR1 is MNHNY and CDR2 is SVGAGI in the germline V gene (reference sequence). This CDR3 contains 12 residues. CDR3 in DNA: TGTGCCAGCACCACAATACAGTCTGAAGCTTTCTTT. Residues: CASTTIQSEAFF.

CDR3 bases: TGTGCCAGCAGCTTCACCACAGATACGCAGTATTTT. Translated, it gives CASSFTTDTQYF. This chain connects TRBV11-3 to TRBJ2-3; D unclear. The CDR3 is 12 residues long. Germline V gene sequence: CDR1 SGHNT, CDR2 YENEEA. Trimming took 3 bases from V and 2 from J, leaving 3 bases between them.